The 20 T cell receptor beta chains below all came from one sample that was sequenced in a study of breast tumors, draining lymph nodes, adjacent tissues. Each CDR3 protein gets one entry after TCRdb re-called the multiplex PCR reads with MiXCR. Of about 220,000 distinct CDR3 sequences in the sample, about 34% are singletons; the top ten hold 3% to 4%. Samples came from axillary lymph nodes draining the breast cancer. Material for sequencing was axillary lymph node tissue. The receptors were sampled from a female donor with breast cancer. Some clones in this sample may be carry-over from other donors' samples.

V and J are TRBV27 and TRBJ1-5; D call uncertain. Trimming took 7 bases from V and 4 from J, leaving 14 bases between them. CDR3 length equals 14 residues. Germline values: CDR1 MNHEY, CDR2 SMNVEV (reference sequence). The CDR3 DNA follows: TGTGCCAGCACCGAGCGGGCGGGAAATCAGCCCCAGCATTTT. Its protein product is CASTERAGNQPQHF.

This clonotype occurred many times. This chain uses TRBV20-1 with TRBJ2-3, with no clear D. This CDR3 contains 18 residues. V was cut by 4 bases and J by 5 bases, with 28 bases left in between. Germline CDR1 reads DFQATT; CDR2 reads SNEGSKA (reference sequence). The CDR3 protein is CSANNRAWILVLRDTQYF. Here the CDR3 DNA reads TGCAGTGCTAACAACCGGGCCTGGATACTTGTTCTTAGAGATACGCAGTATTTT.

The chain is built from TRBV7-2 and TRBJ1-3; possible D gene TRBD1, 6 bases. Germline V lookup: CDR1 SGHTA, CDR2 FQGNSA. V gave up 5 bases and J gave up 0 bases, with 11 bases separating them. CDR3 size: 15 residues. CDR3 coding DNA: TGTGCCAGCAGCACTGGACAGAGCTCTGGAAACACCATATATTTT. Its translation is CASSTGQSSGNTIYF. The full variable domain, rest sourced from reference TRBV7-2 and TRBJ1-3, is GAGVSQSPSNKVTEKGKDVELRCDPISGHTALYWYRQSLGQGLEFLIYFQGNSAPDKSGLPSDRFSAERTGGSVSTLTIQRTQQEDSAVYLCASSTGQSSGNTIYFGEGSWLTVV.

This clonotype was detected ten times or more. V and J are TRBV20-1 and TRBJ2-3, with 9 bases matching TRBD2. The V segment lost 5 bases and the J segment 4 bases; nucleotides outside the gene matches: 7. The CDR3 totals 14 residues. Germline loops: CDR1 DFQATT, CDR2 SNEGSKA (reference sequence). The CDR3 protein is CSALAGAPPDTQYF. The CDR3 coding sequence is TGCAGTGCTTTAGCGGGAGCCCCACCAGATACGCAGTATTTT.

J is TRBJ2-3 and V is TRBV7-2; 9 nucleotides match TRBD2. The CDR3 sequence is 17 residues long. Germline CDR1 is SGHTA and CDR2 is FQGNSA. The J segment lost 2 bases and the V segment lost 5 bases, leaving 11 bases of the junction unmatched. The CDR3 protein is CASSVWTSAGITDTQYF. DNA of the CDR3: TGTGCCAGCAGCGTATGGACTAGCGCGGGGATCACAGATACGCAGTATTTT.

In its sample, this clonotype was seen a few times. The chain is built from TRBV6-5 and TRBJ1-2; 12 bases are shared with TRBD1. V shed 5 bases and J 2 bases; nucleotides not matched to a gene: 12. CDR1 is MNHEY, CDR2 SVGAGI, per germline. The CDR3 has 18 residues. The chain's CDR3 is CASSLTPPGQGANYGYTF. The CDR3 DNA reads as TGTGCCAGCAGTCTCACGCCCCCGGGACAGGGGGCGAACTATGGCTACACCTTC.

The rearrangement uses TRBV4-1 and TRBJ2-4, with D possibly being TRBD2 (7 bases). Trimming stripped 3 bases from V and 9 bases from J, with 15 bases between. From germline, CDR1 is MGHRA and CDR2 YSYEKL. CDR3 length equals 14 residues. CDR3 sequence: CASSQGGGQGIQYF. Written as DNA, the CDR3 is TGCGCCAGCAGCCAGGGCGGGGGCCAGGGCATTCAGTACTTC.

This clonotype was seen many times. The chain couples TRBV5-6 to TRBJ2-2; D remains ambiguous. Germline V gene lookup returns CDR1 SGHDT and CDR2 YYEEEE. Trimming took 3 bases from V and 7 from J, leaving 7 bases between them. The CDR3 has 12 residues. The CDR3 loop reads CASSYYGGELFF. The CDR3 DNA reads TGTGCCAGCAGCTATTACGGCGGGGAGCTGTTTTTT.

At least ten counts were recorded for this clonotype. The CDR3 protein is CASSLGSQGAYEQYF. The CDR3 DNA follows: TGCGCCAGCAGCTTGGGTAGCCAGGGGGCTTACGAGCAGTACTTC. The chain is built from TRBV5-1 and TRBJ2-7, with TRBD1 matching over 8 bases. The CDR3 runs to 15 residues. The J segment lost 4 bases and the V segment lost 0 bases, leaving 6 bases of the junction unmatched. CDR1 SGHRS and CDR2 YFSETQ come from the germline V gene.

This clonotype was counted ten times or more. J is TRBJ2-1 and V is TRBV4-3, with D perhaps TRBD2 (5 bases). In germline, CDR1 is LGHNA, CDR2 YSLEER. The CDR3 spans 17 residues. Trimming pared 0 bases from V and 1 base from J, leaving 13 bases between. The CDR3 sequence is CASSQDLAGASYNEQFF. The DNA of the CDR3 is TGCGCCAGCAGCCAAGATCTTGCGGGTGCATCCTACAATGAGCAGTTCTTC.

This clonotype was seen at least ten times. J is TRBJ1-4 and V is TRBV25-1, with 8 bases aligning to TRBD1. In germline, CDR1 is MGHDK, CDR2 SYGVNS. J was trimmed by 6 bases and V by 5 bases; bases with no gene match: 8. The CDR3 loop spans 15 amino acids. The CDR3 coding sequence is TGTGCCAGCAGTATTCTAGGACAGGGCGATGAAAAACTGTTTTTT. Translation: CASSILGQGDEKLFF.

This clonotype was detected many times. This chain connects TRBV10-3 to TRBJ1-2, with a possible D match to TRBD1 (5 bases). Trimming left V 8 bases short and J 3 bases short, with 16 bases between. Germline CDR1 reads ENHRY; CDR2 reads SYGVKD. The CDR3 totals 14 residues. CDR3 residues: CAILDLGGDYGYTF. Written as DNA, the CDR3 is TGTGCCATCCTGGACTTGGGAGGGGACTATGGCTACACCTTC.

This chain connects TRBV29-1 to TRBJ2-5; tentative D call: TRBD2 (6 bases). This CDR3 comprises 12 residues. Trimming stripped 5 bases from V and 1 base from J, with 8 bases between. Germline CDR1 and CDR2: SQVTM and ANQGSEA. CDR3 sequence: CSVRRAQETQYF. CDR3 in DNA: TGCAGCGTTAGGAGGGCCCAAGAGACCCAGTACTTC.

At least ten counts were recorded for this clonotype. V usage is TRBV11-3 and J usage is TRBJ1-5; D gene uncertain. The V end lost 4 bases, the J end lost 5 bases, and 9 bases lay between the germline ends. This CDR3 has 13 residues. Looked up from germline, CDR1 is SGHNT and CDR2 is YENEEA. The CDR3 DNA reads as TGTGCCAGCAGCTATTCTCAGGATCAGCCCCAGCATTTT. It is translated as CASSYSQDQPQHF.

There are many counts of this clonotype. This chain uses TRBV24-1 with TRBJ2-1, with 11 bases lining up with TRBD2. The CDR3 loop spans 13 amino acids. V trimming: 11 bases; J trimming: 6 bases; junction bases outside the gene matches: 5. Germline values: CDR1 KGHDR, CDR2 SFDVKD. CDR3 loop: CAKDSGGANEQFF. The CDR3 DNA sequence: TGTGCCAAAGATAGCGGGGGGGCCAATGAGCAGTTCTTC.

About this clonotype: This may stem from a read error, because a much larger clone lies one nucleotide away. V and J are TRBV11-2 and TRBJ1-2; TRBD1 might be the D (5 bases). This CDR3 comprises 14 residues. Germline lookup yields CDR1 SGHAT and CDR2 FQNNGV. V was shortened by 1 base and J by 7 bases, with 13 bases between the two germline ends. DNA for the CDR3: TGTGCCAGCAGCTTAGGGGACGGGGCTGCTGGCTACACCTTC. This translates into CASSLGDGAAGYTF.

Concerning this clonotype itself: Possible read error: a much larger clone is one base away. Because it lacks the conserved phenylalanine or tryptophan at the end, this CDR3 is likely a read error. The J gene is TRBJ1-2, the V gene TRBV11-3; no firm D call. The CDR3 sequence is 14 residues long. V was pared by 0 bases and J by 8 bases, with 13 bases between. Germline CDR1 is SGHNT and CDR2 is YENEEA. The CDR3 loop is CASSLDPVRGGYTL. The CDR3 nucleotides are TGTGCCAGCAGCTTAGATCCGGTCCGAGGGGGCTACACCCTC.

The V call is TRBV18, the J call TRBJ2-3; no clear D. The CDR3 has 13 residues. V was clipped by 4 bases and J by 2 bases, with 7 bases between them. Germline CDR1 KGHSH, CDR2 LQKENI. The CDR3 DNA sequence: TGTGCCAGCTCACTACGAAACACAGATACGCAGTATTTT. Amino acid sequence: CASSLRNTDTQYF.

This clonotype was seen only a few times. This sequence may be a read error, since a much larger clone differs from it by one base. The chain recombines TRBV5-1 with TRBJ2-7; possibly TRBD1 for D (6 bases). V lost 4 bases to trimming and J lost 10 bases, with 18 bases between them. Germline CDR1 SGHRS, CDR2 YFSETQ. CDR3 length: 13 residues. Written as DNA, the CDR3 is TGCGCCAGCAGCGCCGGACAGCTTTCCGACCAGTACTTC. As protein: CASSAGQLSDQYF.

This chain links TRBV15 with TRBJ1-2, with D unclear. The germline V gene encodes CDR1 LNHNV and CDR2 YYDKDF (reference sequence). CDR3 length: 14 residues. V lost 0 bases and J lost 8, with 13 bases in between. CDR3 sequence reads: CATSRDSRVLGYTF. As DNA, the CDR3 is TGTGCCACCAGCAGAGATTCGCGGGTGCTCGGCTACACCTTC.